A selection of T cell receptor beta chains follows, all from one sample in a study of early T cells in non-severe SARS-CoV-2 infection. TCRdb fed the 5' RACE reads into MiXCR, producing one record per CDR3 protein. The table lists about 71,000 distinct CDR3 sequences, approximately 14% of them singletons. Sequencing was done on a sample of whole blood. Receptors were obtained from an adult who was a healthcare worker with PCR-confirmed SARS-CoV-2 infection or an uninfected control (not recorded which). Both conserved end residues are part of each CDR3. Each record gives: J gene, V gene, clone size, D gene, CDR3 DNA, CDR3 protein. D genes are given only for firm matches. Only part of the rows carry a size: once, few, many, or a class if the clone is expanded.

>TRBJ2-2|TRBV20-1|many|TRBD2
TGCAGTGCCAGGACCCTAGCGGGGGGGGCGAGCACCGGGGAGCTGTTTTTT
CSARTLAGGASTGELFF
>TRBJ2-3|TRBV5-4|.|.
TGTGCCAGCAGCATAGGACCTTCAGATACGCAGTATTTT
CASSIGPSDTQYF
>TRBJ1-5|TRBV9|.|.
TGTGCCAGCAGCGTAGGTGCAGATCCTAGCAATCAGCCCCAGCATTTT
CASSVGADPSNQPQHF
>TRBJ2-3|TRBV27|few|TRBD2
TGTGCCAGCAGCGTGCGGTCAGCGGGGGGAGTACCAGATACGCAGTATTTT
CASSVRSAGGVPDTQYF
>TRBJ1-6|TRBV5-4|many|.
TGTGCCAGCAGCTTGAGGAGGGATGTGTTGGCATCACCCCTCCACTTT
CASSLRRDVLASPLHF
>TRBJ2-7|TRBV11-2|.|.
TGTGCCAGCAGCCCGGCGGCAGTCTCCTACGAGCAGTACTTC
CASSPAAVSYEQYF
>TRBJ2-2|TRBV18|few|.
TGTGCCAGCTCACCTCGACAGCTGATGTCCACCGGGGAGCTGTTTTTT
CASSPRQLMSTGELFF
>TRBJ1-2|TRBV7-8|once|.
TGTGCCAGCAGCTTACAGGACTATGGCTACACCTTC
CASSLQDYGYTF
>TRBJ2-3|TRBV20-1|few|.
TGCAGTGTTGGGACTTTTAACACAGATACGCAGTATTTT
CSVGTFNTDTQYF
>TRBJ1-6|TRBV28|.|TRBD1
TGTGCCAGCAGTATACCCCAGGACAGGGGGTCACCCCTCCACTTT
CASSIPQDRGSPLHF
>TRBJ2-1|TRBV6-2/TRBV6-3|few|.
TGTGCCAGCAGAGGTGGGACGGAGGGTGGAGATTACAATGAGCAGTTCTTC
CASRGGTEGGDYNEQFF
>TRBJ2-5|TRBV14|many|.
TGTGCCAGCAGCCAAGATCATGGGGCAGTCCGGCGGACCCAGTACTTC
CASSQDHGAVRRTQYF
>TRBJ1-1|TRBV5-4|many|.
TGTGCCAGCAGCTTGGACAGGAAGAGCAAAGCTTTCTTT
CASSLDRKSKAFF
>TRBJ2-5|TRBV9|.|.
TGTGCCAGCAGCGTAGAAGCAGGGTGGGAGACCCAGTACTTC
CASSVEAGWETQYF
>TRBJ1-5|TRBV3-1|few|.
TGTGCCAGCAGCCATTTCCCCCCTACTCGGGGTCGCAATCAGCCCCAGCATTTT
CASSHFPPTRGRNQPQHF
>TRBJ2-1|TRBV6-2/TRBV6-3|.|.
TGTGCCAGCAGTTACAGGAGGTCCGCATTAGAGAGCAATGAGCAGTTCTTC
CASSYRRSALESNEQFF
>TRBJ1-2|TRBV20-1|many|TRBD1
TGCAGTGCTAGAGCTACAGGGGTTGGCTATGGCTACACCTTC
CSARATGVGYGYTF
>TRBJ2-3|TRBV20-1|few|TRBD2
TGCAGTGCATTCCCTAGCGGGGGGCCCACAGATACGCAGTATTTT
CSAFPSGGPTDTQYF
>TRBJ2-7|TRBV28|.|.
TGTGCCAGCACCACGGGCCACGAGCAGTACTTC
CASTTGHEQYF
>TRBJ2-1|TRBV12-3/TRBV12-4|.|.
TGTGCCAGCACTCTAGGACAGCCCCCGAATGAGCAGTTCTTC
CASTLGQPPNEQFF
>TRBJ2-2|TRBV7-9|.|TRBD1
TGTGCCAGCAGCTTGGGTGCTGGACAGGTGGTTGGCACCGGGGAGCTGTTTTTT
CASSLGAGQVVGTGELFF
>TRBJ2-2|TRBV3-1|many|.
TGTGCCAGCAGCCAAGAACGAGGTACAGGGACCGGGGAGCTGTTTTTT
CASSQERGTGTGELFF
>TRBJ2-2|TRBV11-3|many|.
TGTGCCAGCAGCTTAGGTCCAGGGTCAACCGGGGAGCTGTTTTTT
CASSLGPGSTGELFF
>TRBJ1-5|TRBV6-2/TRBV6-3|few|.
TGTGCCAGCAGTTACATGGGGAATCAGCCCCAGCATTTT
CASSYMGNQPQHF
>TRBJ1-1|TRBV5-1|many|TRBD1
TGCGCCAGCAGCTTGGAAGGACAGGAGAGTCATGAAGCTTTCTTT
CASSLEGQESHEAFF
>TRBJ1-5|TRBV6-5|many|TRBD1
TGTGCCAGCAGTGCGACAGGGGGCAATCAGCCCCAGCATTTT
CASSATGGNQPQHF
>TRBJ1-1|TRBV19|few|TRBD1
TGTGCCAGTAGTCAGGGGGCGGCCACTGAAGCTTTCTTT
CASSQGAATEAFF
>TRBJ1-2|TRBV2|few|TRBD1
TGTGCCAGCAGTCTCTTGACAGGGAGTATTAATGGCTACACCTTC
CASSLLTGSINGYTF
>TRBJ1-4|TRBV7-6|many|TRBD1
TGTGCCAGTCAACAGGGGGCGTATAATGAAAAACTGTTTTTT
CASQQGAYNEKLFF
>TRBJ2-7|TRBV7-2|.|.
TGTGCCAGCAGCTTTGCGGGGGCCTCCTACGAGCAGTACTTC
CASSFAGASYEQYF
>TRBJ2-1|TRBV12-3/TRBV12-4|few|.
TGTGCCAGCAGTTTCTCCAATGAGCAGTTCTTC
CASSFSNEQFF
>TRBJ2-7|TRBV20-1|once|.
TGCAGTGCTAGGGGGGACGCAGGGGCCCCCTACGAGCAGTACTTC
CSARGDAGAPYEQYF
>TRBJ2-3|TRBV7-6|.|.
TGTGCCAGCAGCTGGGGAGGACCAAGCACAGATACGCAGTATTTT
CASSWGGPSTDTQYF
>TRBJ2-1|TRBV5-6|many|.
TGTGCCAGCACCGCCCTTCTGGCGCCCCGGGAGCAGTTCTTC
CASTALLAPREQFF
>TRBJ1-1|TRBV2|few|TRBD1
TGTGCCAGCAGGCCATGGACAGGGATGAACACTGAAGCTTTCTTT
CASRPWTGMNTEAFF
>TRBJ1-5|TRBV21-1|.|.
TGTGCCAGCAGCGCGACAGGAGATAGCAAACAGCCCCAGCATTTT
CASSATGDSKQPQHF
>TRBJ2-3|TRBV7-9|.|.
TGTGCCACGCCTCCCCCCATGGCAACCAGCACAGATACGCAGTATTTT
CATPPPMATSTDTQYF
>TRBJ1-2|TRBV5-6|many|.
TGTGCCAGCAGCCTGGACGGCTCGGTTCTTGGCTACACCTTC
CASSLDGSVLGYTF
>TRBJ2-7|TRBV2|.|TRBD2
TGTGCCAGCCGGGCTAGCGGGGGCCTCACCTACGAGCAGTACTTC
CASRASGGLTYEQYF
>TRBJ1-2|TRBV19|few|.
TGTGCCAGTACGGTCTACACCTTC
CASTVYTF
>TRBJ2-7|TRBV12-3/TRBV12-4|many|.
TGTGCCAGCAGTTTAAGGGCCCAAGAAAAGGAGCAGTACTTC
CASSLRAQEKEQYF
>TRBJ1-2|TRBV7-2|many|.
TGTGCCAGCAGCTTAGAATATTTCTTGATAAACGATGGCTACACCTTC
CASSLEYFLINDGYTF
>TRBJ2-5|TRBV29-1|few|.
TGCAGCGTTGAATTGCGCCGACAGTACCAAGAGACCCAGTACTTC
CSVELRRQYQETQYF